This TCR beta chain was sequenced for a study of T cells in Graves' hyperthyroidism and ophthalmopathy. At the level of the study: It was at initial diagnosis, before any treatment, that peripheral blood was collected.

Hyperthyroidism in the patients, aged 18 to 65, was newly diagnosed and under 2 months in duration. Uncontrolled infection, other autoimmune disease, pregnancy or lactation disqualified patients from enrolment. The germline V and J ends were trimmed by 7 bases and 1 base, with 13 bases remaining between them. This CDR3 region has 14 residues. In germline, CDR1 is SNHLY, CDR2 FYNNEI. The TCR beta CDR3 regions underwent amplification using RNA transcripts as the source. First-round RT-PCR with HTBI primers amplified the TCR CDR3 region. TCRdb called the multiplex PCR reads again in MiXCR, with one record for every CDR3 protein. The data contain about 360,000 distinct CDR3 sequences, about a fifth of them singletons. To note about this clonotype: This CDR3 fails to terminate in the conserved phenylalanine or tryptophan, so it likely reflects a read error.

The receptor was derived from a woman under 30 with Graves' hyperthyroidism. The chain recombines TRBV2 with TRBJ1-1; no firm D call. The sequencing input was blood. Here the CDR3 reads CASIEKGGNTEAFV. The DNA for the CDR3 is TGTGCCAGCATCGAAAAGGGAGGGAACACTGAAGCTTTCGTT.